This T cell receptor (beta chain) originates from a study of T cells in localized non-small cell lung cancer. Notes on this clone: Its specificity is unknown.

The study's findings and limits: Elevated blood T cell density was associated with longer overall survival. The study found T cell clonality highest in uninvolved adjacent lung, above tumor. In adjacent lung appeared a median 57 of the top 100 tumor clones.

Sequencing used immunoSEQ multiplex PCR; TCRdb keeps in-frame clones, though not all of them. The sample has about 9,600 clones, roughly 91% seen once. This TCR was recovered from a male donor older than 55 with stage III squamous cell lung carcinoma. This material consisted of peripheral blood, taken before any cancer treatment.

For the CDR3, the DNA is TGTGCCAGCAGGGAGATATCTGGAAACACCATATATTTT. Encoded protein: CASREISGNTIYF. V usage is TRBV28 and J usage is TRBJ1-3; D is unresolved. Per germline, CDR1 MDHEN and CDR2 SYDVKM. The CDR3 covers 13 residues. Between the trimmed V and J ends, which lost 6 bases and 1 base, there was a span of 7 bases.